A selection of T cell receptor beta chains follows, all from one sample in a study of blood T cell repertoires in COVID-19. Profiling relied on immunoSEQ multiplex PCR, and the TCRdb table lists in-frame clones only, not all of them. Of over 25,000 clones in the sample, roughly 87% are singletons; the top ten hold roughly 14%. Sample: peripheral blood. The source is a human donor in a cohort sampled during active COVID-19. The donor label of this sample is uncertain. The CDR3 runs from the conserved cysteine through the conserved F or W. A D gene is named only where the DNA matches it firmly. The size of a clone is reported for some rows only, either as once, few or many, or as a class for expanded clones.

d_gene: -; abundance: -; v_gene: TRBV14; j_gene: TRBJ1-4; CDR3aa: CASSQERGLPNEKLFF; CDR3nt: TGTGCCAGCAGCCAAGAAAGAGGACTACCTAATGAAAAACTGTTTTTT
d_gene: -; abundance: -; v_gene: TRBV14; j_gene: TRBJ1-2; CDR3aa: CASSQDAGRGYTF; CDR3nt: TGTGCCAGCAGCCAAGACGCAGGCCGCGGCTACACCTTC
d_gene: -; abundance: medium-sized; v_gene: TRBV10-3; j_gene: TRBJ1-3; CDR3aa: CAISLEASGNTIYF; CDR3nt: TGTGCCATCAGCTTGGAGGCGTCTGGAAACACCATATATTTT
d_gene: TRBD1; abundance: -; v_gene: TRBV9; j_gene: TRBJ1-2; CDR3aa: CASSGAGQGLYGYTF; CDR3nt: TGTGCCAGCAGCGGAGCGGGACAGGGACTCTATGGCTACACCTTC
d_gene: -; abundance: -; v_gene: TRBV2; j_gene: TRBJ2-5; CDR3aa: CASSEERGETQYF; CDR3nt: TGTGCCAGCAGTGAAGAGCGCGGGGAGACCCAGTACTTC
d_gene: TRBD1; abundance: few; v_gene: TRBV4-1; j_gene: TRBJ1-2; CDR3aa: CASSLRQGNNYGYTF; CDR3nt: TGCGCCAGCAGCCTCCGACAGGGAAATAACTATGGCTACACCTTC
d_gene: -; abundance: -; v_gene: TRBV28; j_gene: TRBJ1-2; CDR3aa: CASSSIQGGADYGYTF; CDR3nt: TGTGCCAGCAGCTCCATCCAGGGCGGCGCGGACTATGGCTACACCTTC
d_gene: -; abundance: -; v_gene: TRBV2; j_gene: TRBJ2-3; CDR3aa: CASKGVDTQYF; CDR3nt: TGTGCCAGCAAAGGGGTAGATACGCAGTATTTT
d_gene: -; abundance: -; v_gene: TRBV15; j_gene: TRBJ2-5; CDR3aa: CATSRDPGVETQYF; CDR3nt: TGTGCCACCAGCAGAGATCCGGGGGTGGAGACCCAGTACTTC
d_gene: -; abundance: -; v_gene: TRBV9; j_gene: TRBJ1-5; CDR3aa: CASSVEKRVLRNQPQHF; CDR3nt: TGTGCCAGCAGCGTAGAAAAGCGGGTCTTAAGGAATCAGCCCCAGCATTTT
d_gene: TRBD1; abundance: -; v_gene: TRBV6-1; j_gene: TRBJ2-1; CDR3aa: CASSQVTGGVRDEQFF; CDR3nt: TGTGCCAGCAGTCAAGTGACAGGGGGGGTTCGGGATGAGCAGTTCTTC
d_gene: TRBD2; abundance: -; v_gene: TRBV2; j_gene: TRBJ2-5; CDR3aa: CASRFLAGYGETQYF; CDR3nt: TGTGCCAGCAGGTTTTTAGCGGGGTACGGGGAGACCCAGTACTTC
d_gene: -; abundance: once; v_gene: TRBV4-2; j_gene: TRBJ1-1; CDR3aa: CASSSHPQGTEAFF; CDR3nt: TGTGCCAGCAGCTCACACCCACAGGGCACTGAAGCTTTCTTT
d_gene: -; abundance: -; v_gene: TRBV6-5; j_gene: TRBJ1-2; CDR3aa: CASSTAGAGYTF; CDR3nt: TGTGCCAGCAGTACGGCAGGGGCCGGCTACACCTTC
d_gene: TRBD2; abundance: -; v_gene: TRBV29-1; j_gene: TRBJ2-2; CDR3aa: CSVAPSGGAGGELFF; CDR3nt: TGCAGCGTAGCCCCTAGCGGGGGGGCCGGCGGGGAGCTGTTTTTT
d_gene: TRBD1; abundance: -; v_gene: TRBV11-2; j_gene: TRBJ1-6; CDR3aa: CASSLGTVRAYSPLHF; CDR3nt: TGTGCCAGCAGCTTGGGGACAGTCAGAGCTTATTCACCCCTCCACTTT
d_gene: TRBD2; abundance: -; v_gene: TRBV6-5; j_gene: TRBJ2-2; CDR3aa: CASSSGGRTGELFF; CDR3nt: TGTGCCAGCAGTAGCGGGGGGCGCACCGGGGAGCTGTTTTTT
d_gene: TRBD1; abundance: -; v_gene: TRBV4-3; j_gene: TRBJ2-2; CDR3aa: CASSQGQYTGELFF; CDR3nt: TGCGCCAGCAGCCAGGGACAGTACACCGGGGAGCTGTTTTTT
d_gene: -; abundance: -; v_gene: TRBV11-3; j_gene: TRBJ2-1; CDR3aa: CASSLGRGHRSNEQFF; CDR3nt: TGTGCCAGCAGCTTAGGCAGGGGACACCGGTCGAATGAGCAGTTCTTC
d_gene: TRBD1; abundance: -; v_gene: TRBV5-1; j_gene: TRBJ1-1; CDR3aa: CASSWGTGKNTEAFF; CDR3nt: TGCGCCAGCAGCTGGGGGACAGGGAAGAACACTGAAGCTTTCTTT
d_gene: -; abundance: -; v_gene: TRBV6-2/TRBV6-3; j_gene: TRBJ1-5; CDR3aa: CASSYTGGQPQHF; CDR3nt: TGTGCCAGCAGTTATACGGGGGGACAGCCCCAGCATTTT
d_gene: -; abundance: -; v_gene: TRBV12-5; j_gene: TRBJ1-4; CDR3aa: CASGLGGDEKLFF; CDR3nt: TGTGCTAGTGGTCTCGGGGGGGATGAAAAACTGTTTTTT
d_gene: TRBD1; abundance: -; v_gene: TRBV28; j_gene: TRBJ1-5; CDR3aa: CASSSGQGAGNQPQHF; CDR3nt: TGTGCCAGCAGTTCGGGACAGGGGGCTGGCAATCAGCCCCAGCATTTT
d_gene: -; abundance: few; v_gene: TRBV4-1; j_gene: TRBJ2-7; CDR3aa: CASSQPDSTYEQYF; CDR3nt: TGCGCCAGCAGCCAGCCCGACAGCACCTACGAGCAGTACTTC
d_gene: -; abundance: -; v_gene: TRBV19; j_gene: TRBJ1-1; CDR3aa: CASNPSTGRGTEAFF; CDR3nt: TGTGCCAGTAATCCCAGCACAGGGAGAGGAACTGAAGCTTTCTTT
d_gene: TRBD1; abundance: -; v_gene: TRBV7-2; j_gene: TRBJ1-2; CDR3aa: CASSFKSAGGEGGYTF; CDR3nt: TGTGCCAGCAGCTTCAAGTCAGCAGGGGGCGAGGGTGGCTACACCTTC
d_gene: TRBD1; abundance: -; v_gene: TRBV6-2/TRBV6-3; j_gene: TRBJ1-5; CDR3aa: CASSSLTGRDQPQHF; CDR3nt: TGTGCCAGCAGTTCCTTGACAGGGCGCGATCAGCCCCAGCATTTT
d_gene: TRBD1; abundance: -; v_gene: TRBV27; j_gene: TRBJ1-6; CDR3aa: CASTGGTHRGANSPLHF; CDR3nt: TGTGCCAGCACAGGTGGGACACACAGGGGGGCCAATTCACCCCTCCACTTT
d_gene: -; abundance: -; v_gene: TRBV27; j_gene: TRBJ1-6; CDR3aa: CASRPQKSSYNSPLHF; CDR3nt: TGTGCCAGCAGGCCCCAGAAAAGCTCCTATAATTCACCCCTCCACTTT